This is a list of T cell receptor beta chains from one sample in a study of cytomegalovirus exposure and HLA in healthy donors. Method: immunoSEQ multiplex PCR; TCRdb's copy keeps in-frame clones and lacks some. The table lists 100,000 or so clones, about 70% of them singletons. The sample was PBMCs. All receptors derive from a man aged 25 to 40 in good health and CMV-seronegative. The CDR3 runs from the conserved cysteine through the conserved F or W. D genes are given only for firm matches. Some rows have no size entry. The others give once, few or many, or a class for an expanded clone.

TGTGCCAGCAGTTTAGGCGATACGCAGTATTTT,CASSLGDTQYF,11,TRBV27,NA,TRBJ2-3,once
TGTGCCAGCAGCTTATGGGTCTTCCCCGGGGGCTACGAGCAGTACTTC,CASSLWVFPGGYEQYF,16,TRBV5-8,NA,TRBJ2-7,NA
TGTGCCAGCAGTAGTGGACAGGGGCTCACTGAAGCTTTCTTT,CASSSGQGLTEAFF,14,TRBV2,TRBD1,TRBJ1-1,NA
TGTGCCAGCAGTGGAGGGGACTTAAACATTCAGTACTTC,CASSGGDLNIQYF,13,TRBV2,NA,TRBJ2-4,once
TGTGCCAGTAGTATAGGTCCCGGGACAGCAAGACGTCGGCCCCAGCATTTT,CASSIGPGTARRRPQHF,17,TRBV19,TRBD1,TRBJ1-5,once
TGTGCCAGCAGTGAAGTTGACTTTTCCGTCTGGGAGCTGTTTTTT,CASSEVDFSVWELFF,15,TRBV2,NA,TRBJ2-2,NA
TGTGCCAGCAGCTTGGTGGAACAGGGGGCTGACACCGGGGAGCTGTTTTTT,CASSLVEQGADTGELFF,17,TRBV5-5,TRBD1,TRBJ2-2,NA
TGTGCCAGCAGCCTCACTAGCGGGAGTATCCACGAGCAGTACTTC,CASSLTSGSIHEQYF,15,TRBV11-1,TRBD2,TRBJ2-7,NA
TGTGCCAGCTCACCTACTAGCGCCTCTAGCACAGATACGCAGTATTTT,CASSPTSASSTDTQYF,16,TRBV18,TRBD2,TRBJ2-3,few
TGCAGCGTTGAAGAGTCCGGGGGGCACACTGAAGCTTTCTTT,CSVEESGGHTEAFF,14,TRBV29-1,NA,TRBJ1-1,NA
TGTGCCAGCAGGATCTGGACAGCTCCAAACACTGAAGCTTTCTTT,CASRIWTAPNTEAFF,15,TRBV2,NA,TRBJ1-1,NA
TGTGCCAGCAGTAGACAGGGGGCCACAGATACGCAGTATTTT,CASSRQGATDTQYF,14,TRBV2,TRBD1,TRBJ2-3,NA
TGTGCCAGCAGCGTAGATAGCGGGAGTATAGTCGAGCAGTACTTC,CASSVDSGSIVEQYF,15,TRBV9,TRBD2,TRBJ2-7,NA
TGTGCCAGTAGTATGAGGGACATGGTGTATGGGCAGTACTTC,CASSMRDMVYGQYF,14,TRBV19,NA,TRBJ2-7,NA